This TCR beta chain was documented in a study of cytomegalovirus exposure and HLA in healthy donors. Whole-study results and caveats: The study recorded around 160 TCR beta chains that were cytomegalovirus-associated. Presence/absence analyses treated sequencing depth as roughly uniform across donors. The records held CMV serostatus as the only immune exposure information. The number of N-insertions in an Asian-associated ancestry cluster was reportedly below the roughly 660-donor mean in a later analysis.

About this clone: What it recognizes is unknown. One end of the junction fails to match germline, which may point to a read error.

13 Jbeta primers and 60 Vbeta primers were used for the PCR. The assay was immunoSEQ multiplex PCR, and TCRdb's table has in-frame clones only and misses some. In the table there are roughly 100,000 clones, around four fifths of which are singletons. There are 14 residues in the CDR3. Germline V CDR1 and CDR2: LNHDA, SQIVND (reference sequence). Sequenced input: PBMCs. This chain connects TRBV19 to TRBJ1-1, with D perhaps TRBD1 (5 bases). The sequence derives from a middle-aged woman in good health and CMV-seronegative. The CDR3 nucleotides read TGTGCCAGCAGTATTGGACATATGAACACTGAAGCTTTCTTT. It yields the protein CASSIGHMNTEAFF.